The present T cell receptor beta chain was sequenced within a study of blood T cells in healthy people across ages. A second 7 to 11 cycle PCR used barcoded and J-beta primers. TCRdb recomputed calls from the 5' RACE reads with MiXCR, one row per CDR3 protein. The sample lists about 570,000 distinct CDR3 sequences; 27% were seen once. Broader study findings: A strong correlation between TCR beta diversity and naive T cell percentage was seen.

Donor samples were obtained from healthy Caucasian individuals from Russia, aged about 6 to 95. The study isolated at least 6.5 million PBMCs from each sample. Each sample provided at least 6 micrograms of extracted total RNA. This clonotype has at least ten counts. What it binds is unknown. The specimen sequenced was blood. The clonotype originates from a woman in her 70s in good health.

CDR3 in amino acids: CASSQDRGRTSGGLLDTQYF. The CDR3 coding sequence is TGCGCCAGCAGCCAAGATCGGGGTAGGACTAGCGGGGGCCTCCTAGATACGCAGTATTTT. The rearrangement uses TRBV4-3 and TRBJ2-3, with 13 positions matching TRBD2. Germline V CDR1 and CDR2: LGHNA, YSLEER. V lost 0 bases and J lost 5; bases outside the gene matches: 14. The CDR3 loop spans 20 amino acids.